This T cell receptor (beta chain) was recovered during a study of shared clonotypes between healthy human individuals. CDR1 is SGHNT and CDR2 is YYREEE in the germline V gene (reference sequence). The V and J ends lost 4 bases and 4 bases, in that order; junction bases with no gene match: 4. This CDR3 is 13 amino acids long. The repertoire was sequenced with immunoSEQ multiplex PCR; TCRdb's copy has only in-frame clones and lacks some. The sample lists under 1,900,000 clones, approximately 98.5% occurring once. Sequenced sample: naive CD4+ T cells sorted from blood. The subset is: CD45RA+ positively selected. This chain joins TRBV5-4 and TRBJ1-1; 7 bases line up with TRBD1. This TCR derives from a man aged 25-45 years in good health. The CDR3 is CASSRTGVTEAFF. CDR3 nucleotide sequence: TGTGCCAGCAGCCGAACAGGGGTCACTGAAGCTTTCTTT.